The 2 T cell receptor beta chains reported below all come from one sample, sequenced in a study of CD4 T cells in relation to SARS-CoV-2 and coronaviruses. Here immunoSEQ multiplex PCR was the method, and the copy in TCRdb shows in-frame clones only, minus some. The sample consists of under 50,000 clones, approximately 88% of them appearing once. The sequenced sample was memory CD4+ T cells from PBMCs. These receptors all stem from an adult with COVID-19.

The CDR3 region is CASSVAGGTTDTQYF. DNA of the CDR3: TGTGCCAGCAGTGTAGCGGGGGGAACCACAGATACGCAGTATTTT. The chain has TRBV6-1 and TRBJ2-3; TRBD2 matches 10 bases. V shed 4 bases and J 2 bases; nucleotides not matched to a gene: 3. CDR3 size: 15 residues. Per germline, CDR1 MNHNS and CDR2 SASEGT.

The rearrangement joins TRBV10-3 to TRBJ2-1; 13 bases map to TRBD2. The ends lost 6 bases at V and 8 bases at J; junction bases unmatched: 7. Germline CDR1 is ENHRY and CDR2 is SYGVKD. The CDR3 has 15 residues. The CDR3: CAISKLAGGLDEQFF. DNA for the CDR3: TGTGCCATCAGCAAACTAGCGGGGGGGCTGGATGAGCAGTTCTTC.